The 29 T cell receptor beta chains listed next were all sequenced from one sample in a study of cytomegalovirus exposure and HLA in healthy donors. Amplification used 60 Vbeta primers and 13 Jbeta primers. Sequenced by immunoSEQ multiplex PCR; TCRdb stores in-frame clones only, minus some. The data hold about 170,000 clones, with more than 70% observed a single time. The sample taken for sequencing was PBMCs. These receptors were collected from a girl between 5 and 17 years old in good health and CMV-seronegative.

Concerning this clone: One end of the junction does not line up with germline, which may come from a read error. This chain links TRBV19 with TRBJ1-1; 7 nucleotides match TRBD1. The germline V gene encodes CDR1 LNHDA and CDR2 SQIVND (reference sequence). CDR3 size: 14 residues. Here the CDR3 reads CASSLDRTVPEAFF. In nucleotides, the CDR3 is TGTGCCAGTAGCCTGGACAGGACTGTACCTGAGGCTTTCTTT.

The chain employs TRBV7-9 and TRBJ1-4, with D perhaps TRBD1 (6 bases). V lost 5 bases to trimming and J lost 5 bases, with 15 bases between them. Germline lookup yields CDR1 SEHNR and CDR2 FQNEAQ (reference sequence). There are 15 residues in the CDR3. CDR3 sequence reads: CASSKTGTSNEKLFF. DNA of the CDR3: TGTGCCAGCAGCAAAACCGGGACAAGCAATGAAAAACTGTTTTTT.

The rearrangement joins TRBV29-1 to TRBJ1-1; D gene unclear. V was cut by 4 bases and J by 4 bases, with 10 bases left in between. Per the germline V gene, CDR1 is SQVTM and CDR2 is ANQGSEA. This CDR3 spans 12 amino acids. Written as DNA, the CDR3 is TGCAGCGTTGCGAACGAGGGCACTGAAGCTTTCTTT. Translation: CSVANEGTEAFF.

In its sample, this clone was seen a few times. This chain uses TRBV4-1 with TRBJ1-1, with TRBD1 matching over 7 bases. V lost 6 bases to trimming and J lost 4 bases; unmatched junction nucleotides: 8. Germline V gives CDR1 MGHRA, CDR2 YSYEKL. CDR3 size: 14 residues. The CDR3 loop reads CASRTTPGGTEAFF. The CDR3, as DNA: TGCGCCAGCAGAACAACTCCAGGGGGCACTGAAGCTTTCTTT.

V gene TRBV4-2 combines with J gene TRBJ1-6, with no clear D. The CDR3 contains 13 residues. Germline CDR1 LGHNA, CDR2 YNFKEQ. The ends were cut back, 0 bases at V and 9 bases at J, with 6 bases in the middle. The CDR3 protein is CASSQEAISPLHF. The CDR3 DNA follows: TGTGCCAGCAGCCAAGAAGCGATTTCACCCCTCCACTTT.

This chain uses TRBV2 with TRBJ2-5; 7 nucleotides agree with TRBD2. The trim removed 10 bases at V and 1 base at J, leaving 9 bases unmatched. Looked up from germline, CDR1 is SNHLY and CDR2 is FYNNEI. This CDR3 has 14 residues. CDR3 sequence (DNA): TGTGCCACCAAAGCGGGAAACTCCCAAGAGACCCAGTACTTC. It is translated as CATKAGNSQETQYF.

V and J are TRBV19 and TRBJ2-2; 7 bases fit TRBD1. Germline V gene lookup returns CDR1 LNHDA and CDR2 SQIVND (reference sequence). This CDR3 has 14 amino acids. J was trimmed by 8 bases and V by 1 base; bases with no gene match: 4. CDR3 nucleotide sequence: TGTGCCAGTAGTATAGCACAGGGGCTAGGGGAGCTGTTTTTT. Its translation is CASSIAQGLGELFF.

This chain connects TRBV27 to TRBJ1-2; D gene ambiguous. CDR1 MNHEY and CDR2 SMNVEV come from the germline V gene (reference sequence). The CDR3 totals 14 residues. Trimming removed 4 bases from V and 4 bases from J, with 13 bases in between. The DNA for the CDR3 is TGTGCCAGCAGTTCTCTACAGAGCCTCTATGGCTACACCTTC. Its protein is CASSSLQSLYGYTF.

The genes are TRBV21-1 and TRBJ2-5; the D call TRBD1 from the table was never checked on the DNA. TRBV21-1 is a documented pseudogene. The CDR3 covers 14 residues. DNA of the CDR3: TGTGCCAGCACCAAAGGGGGGCTCGGGGAGACCCAGTACTTC. Translation gives CASTKGGLGETQYF.

The chain links TRBV7-6 to TRBJ2-2; D remains ambiguous. The CDR3 loop spans 11 amino acids. Germline-derived CDR1 and CDR2 are SGHVS and FNYEAQ. The V gene lost 4 bases and the J gene lost 7 bases, with 4 bases spanning the gap. DNA for the CDR3: TGTGCCAGCAGCTCAGACGGGGAGCTGTTTTTT. It translates to CASSSDGELFF. Looking up the rest from reference TRBV7-6 and TRBJ2-2 gives the full variable domain: GAGVSQSPRYKVTKRGQDVALRCDPISGHVSLYWYRQALGQGPEFLTYFNYEAQQDKSGLPNDRFSAERPEGSISTLTIQRTEQRDSAMYRCASSSDGELFFGEGSRLTVL.

V and J are TRBV2 and TRBJ1-1; TRBD1 might be the D (5 bases). The CDR3 has 13 residues. V was pared by 3 bases and J by 5 bases, with 10 bases between. Germline CDR1 and CDR2: SNHLY and FYNNEI. CDR3 nucleotide sequence: TGTGCCAGCAGTGAGGGGGGAATAACTGAAGCTTTCTTT. Translated, it gives CASSEGGITEAFF. The complete variable domain, with remaining parts taken from reference TRBV2 and TRBJ1-1, reads EPEVTQTPSHQVTQMGQEVILRCVPISNHLYFYWYRQILGQKVEFLVSFYNNEISEKSEIFDDQFSVERPDGSNFTLKIRSTKLEDSAMYFCASSEGGITEAFFGQGTRLTVV.

The V gene is TRBV6-6, the J gene TRBJ1-2; 7 bases match TRBD1. This CDR3 is 13 amino acids long. Unmatched junction bases numbered 3, after V lost 2 bases and J lost 6 bases. From germline, CDR1 is MNHNY and CDR2 SVGAGI (reference sequence). CDR3: CASSYADRDGYTF. For the CDR3, the DNA is TGTGCCAGCAGTTACGCAGACAGGGATGGCTACACCTTC.

The V and J genes are TRBV5-1 and TRBJ1-6; tentative D call: TRBD1 (6 bases). The germline CDR1 and CDR2 sequences are SGHRS and YFSETQ. V shed 3 bases and J shed 10 bases, with 14 bases lying between them. The CDR3 length is 14 residues. CDR3 DNA sequence: TGCGCCAGCAGCTCTAACAGGGTTGAGTCACCCCTCCACTTT. It encodes CASSSNRVESPLHF.

This chain joins TRBV29-1 and TRBJ1-2; D is unresolved. The V gene's germline CDR1 is SQVTM and CDR2 ANQGSEA. V was pared by 2 bases and J by 5 bases, with 12 bases between. CDR3 size: 13 residues. CDR3 loop: CSVESGQAYGYTF. CDR3 coding DNA: TGCAGCGTTGAAAGTGGGCAGGCATATGGCTACACCTTC. The variable domain in full, completed from reference TRBV29-1 and TRBJ1-2, reads SAVISQKPSRDICQRGTSLTIQCQVDSQVTMMFWYRQQPGQSLTLIATANQGSEATYESGFVIDKFPISRPNLTFSTLTVSNMSPEDSSIYLCSVESGQAYGYTFGSGTRLTVV.

CDR3 region: CASSLIQYGYTF. DNA for the CDR3: TGTGCCAGCAGTTTAATCCAGTATGGCTACACCTTC. This rearrangement joins TRBV28 to TRBJ1-2, with no clear D. V was trimmed by 2 bases and J by 5 bases, leaving 6 bases between them. Germline V gives CDR1 MDHEN, CDR2 SYDVKM. The length of the CDR3 is 12 residues.

Written as DNA, the CDR3 is TGCGCCAGCAGGGGCCGTGGAGGGCCCGGAGAGACCCAGTACTTC. Translated: CASRGRGGPGETQYF. The chain has TRBV10-2 and TRBJ2-5; tentative D call: TRBD2 (6 bases). The CDR3 loop spans 15 amino acids. Per germline, CDR1 WSHSY and CDR2 SAAADI. V lost 6 bases and J 4 bases, leaving 18 bases between the germline ends.

The V gene is TRBV27, the J gene TRBJ2-2, with 7 bases that match TRBD2. CDR1 and CDR2 (germline): MNHEY, SMNVEV (reference sequence). Losses at the gene ends were 1 base for V and 1 base for J; bases not matched to a gene: 0. This CDR3 is built from 15 residues. CDR3 DNA sequence: TGTGCCAGCAGTTTATGGGGGGGGAACACCGGGGAGCTGTTTTTT. Encoded protein: CASSLWGGNTGELFF.

This clone turned up a few times. This chain joins TRBV7-9 and TRBJ1-5; 10 bases are shared with TRBD1. Per the germline V gene, CDR1 is SEHNR and CDR2 is FQNEAQ (reference sequence). The CDR3 totals 17 residues. V shed 4 bases and J 2 bases; nucleotides not matched to a gene: 8. For the CDR3, the DNA is TGTGCCAGCAGCTCGGGACAGGGGATGGTGGGCAATCAGCCCCAGCATTTT. Translating gives CASSSGQGMVGNQPQHF.

V is TRBV7-9 and J is TRBJ1-5; 7 nucleotides line up with TRBD1. CDR1 is SEHNR, CDR2 FQNEAQ, per germline (reference sequence). After removal of 5 bases from V and 5 bases from J, the junction contained 9 bases not matched to a gene. This CDR3 comprises 15 residues. This chain's CDR3 is CASSPGTAIDQPQHF. The CDR3 region has the DNA TGTGCCAGCAGCCCCGGGACAGCGATCGATCAGCCCCAGCATTTT.

This sequence joins TRBV7-3 and TRBJ2-1; no reliable D call. V lost 2 bases to trimming and J lost 5 bases, with 10 bases between them. Germline CDR1 and CDR2: SGHTA and FQGTGA. This CDR3 is 14 amino acids long. CDR3 region: CASSLWQKNNEQFF. The CDR3 DNA reads as TGTGCCAGCAGCTTATGGCAGAAGAACAATGAGCAGTTCTTC. The full variable domain, with the rest looked up from reference TRBV7-3 and TRBJ2-1, is GAGVSQTPSNKVTEKGKYVELRCDPISGHTALYWYRQSLGQGPEFLIYFQGTGAADDSGLPNDRFFAVRPEGSVSTLKIQRTERGDSAVYLCASSLWQKNNEQFFGPGTRLTVL.

This CDR3 reads CSVEGREGVVSEAFF. The CDR3 nucleotides read TGCAGCGTTGAAGGACGAGAGGGGGTGGTCTCTGAAGCTTTCTTT. The chain carries TRBV29-1 and TRBJ1-1; D possibly corresponds to TRBD1 (6 bases). The germline gives CDR1 SQVTM, CDR2 ANQGSEA. The length of the CDR3 is 15 residues. Trimming cost V 1 base and J 6 bases, with 18 bases left between them.

This chain connects TRBV7-7 to TRBJ1-2; the match to TRBD1 covers 9 bases. The V and J ends lost 8 bases and 6 bases, in that order; junction bases with no gene match: 7. The CDR3 runs to 13 residues. Germline V CDR1 and CDR2: SSHAT, FNYEAQ (reference sequence). The CDR3 region is CASLWGQGHGYTF. DNA for the CDR3: TGTGCCAGCCTTTGGGGACAGGGTCATGGCTACACCTTC.

This clone occurred once. The V gene is TRBV29-1, the J gene TRBJ1-3; D is possibly TRBD1 (6 bases). CDR1 and CDR2 from the germline V gene are SQVTM and ANQGSEA. The V end was cut by 6 bases, the J end by 1 base, with 16 bases between. The CDR3 contains 15 residues. The CDR3 nucleotides read TGCAGCGTCGCCACTACCACAGGGTCTGGAAACACCATATATTTT. This codes for CSVATTTGSGNTIYF.

Notes on this clone: At one end, the junction sequence differs from germline, possibly due to a read error. The chain carries TRBV7-7 and TRBJ2-1, with 11 bases matching TRBD2. CDR1 is SSHAT and CDR2 is FNYEAQ in the germline V gene (reference sequence). The CDR3 is made up of 15 amino acids. The CDR3 region is CASSLASGGNNEQFF. DNA for the CDR3: TGTGCTAGCAGCTTGGCTAGCGGGGGGAACAATGAGCAGTTCTTC. The full variable domain, with the rest looked up from reference TRBV7-7 and TRBJ2-1, is GAGVSQSPRYKVTKRGQDVTLRCDPISSHATLYWYQQALGQGPEFLTYFNYEAQPDKSGLPSDRFSAERPEGSISTLTIQRTEQRDSAMYRCASSLASGGNNEQFFGPGTRLTVL.

This clone has just one count. This chain connects TRBV29-1 to TRBJ2-1; 8 bases line up with TRBD1. CDR1 and CDR2 from the germline V gene are SQVTM and ANQGSEA. The CDR3 covers 17 residues. The V segment lost 6 bases and the J segment 6 bases; nucleotides outside the gene matches: 19. The CDR3 bases are TGCAGCGTAGGGACAGGTCTTCTGGTCCTCCTTTCCAATGAGCAGTTCTTC. This translates into CSVGTGLLVLLSNEQFF.

The chain employs TRBV30 and TRBJ1-1, with a weak D call TRBD1 (5 bases). The CDR3 has 14 residues. Germline CDR1 and CDR2: GTSNPN and SVGIG (reference sequence). V lost 4 bases and J 4 bases, leaving 16 bases between the germline ends. CDR3: CAWNIGGQGTEAFF. CDR3 DNA: TGTGCCTGGAATATCGGGGGTCAGGGCACTGAAGCTTTCTTT.

This clone appeared a few times. V is TRBV2 and J is TRBJ1-1, with 8 nucleotides matching TRBD1. After removal of 0 bases from V and 5 bases from J, the junction contained 5 bases not matched to a gene. The CDR3 covers 15 residues. Germline V CDR1 and CDR2: SNHLY, FYNNEI. The CDR3 protein is CASSEAPRQGTEAFF. For the CDR3, the DNA is TGTGCCAGCAGTGAAGCGCCCCGACAGGGGACTGAAGCTTTCTTT.

This chain connects TRBV4-1 to TRBJ1-2, with 8 bases fitting TRBD1. Trimming cost V 3 bases and J 5 bases; bases outside gene matches: 8. The CDR3 is 15 amino acids. Germline V gene data show CDR1 as MGHRA and CDR2 as YSYEKL. The CDR3 DNA is TGCGCCAGCAGCCAGGTTGACAGGGGAGGATATGGCTACACCTTC. The encoded protein is CASSQVDRGGYGYTF.

The V gene is TRBV5-1, the J gene TRBJ2-1; D is unresolved. With 0 bases removed from V and 5 bases from J, the gap between germline ends came to 6 bases. Germline V CDR1 and CDR2: SGHRS, YFSETQ. The CDR3 consists of 13 residues. In DNA, the CDR3 is TGCGCCAGCAGCTTGGTTCTCCACAATGAGCAGTTCTTC. Its protein is CASSLVLHNEQFF.